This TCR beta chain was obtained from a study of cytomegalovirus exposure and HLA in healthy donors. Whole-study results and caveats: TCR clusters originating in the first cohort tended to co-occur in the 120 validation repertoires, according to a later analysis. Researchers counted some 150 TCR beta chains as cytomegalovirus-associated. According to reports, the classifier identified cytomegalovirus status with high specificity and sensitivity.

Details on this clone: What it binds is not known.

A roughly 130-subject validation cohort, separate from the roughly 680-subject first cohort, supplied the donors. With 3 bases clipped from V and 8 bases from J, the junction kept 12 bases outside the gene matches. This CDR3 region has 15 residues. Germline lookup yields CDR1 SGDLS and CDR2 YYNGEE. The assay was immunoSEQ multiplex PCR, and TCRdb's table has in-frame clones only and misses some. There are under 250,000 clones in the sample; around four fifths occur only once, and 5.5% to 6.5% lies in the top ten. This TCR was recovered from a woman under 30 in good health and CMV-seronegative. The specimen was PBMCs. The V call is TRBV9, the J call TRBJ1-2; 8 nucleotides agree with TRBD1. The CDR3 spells CASSAQSRTGKGYTF. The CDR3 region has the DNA TGTGCCAGCAGCGCCCAGTCGAGGACAGGGAAGGGCTACACCTTC.